This TCR beta chain was profiled in a study of blood T cells in healthy people across ages. The CDR3 loop spans 16 amino acids. Germline CDR1 and CDR2: SEHNR and FQNEAQ (reference sequence). Trimming pared 1 base from V and 1 base from J, leaving 13 bases between. The use of a sample-barcoded 5' primer and a J-beta primer mix characterized a second PCR of roughly 6 to 11 cycles. TCRdb used MiXCR to reprocess the 5' RACE reads, holding one entry per CDR3 protein. The sample includes roughly 800,000 distinct CDR3 sequences, about 26% of them seen just once. This clonotype was observed once. These records were also assigned to another study, of T cells of mothers and their children. That paper adds: There were over 8 million TCR beta CDR3 reads from each mother and a few million from each child.

The chain joins TRBV7-9 to TRBJ2-5; D may be TRBD2 (5 bases). Sequencing was done on a sample of blood. This TCR was sampled from a boy younger than 18 in good health. CDR3 in DNA: TGTGCCAGCAGCTTAGATCGAGCGGCAGCCCAAGAGACCCAGTACTTC. Amino acids: CASSLDRAAAQETQYF. The whole variable domain, filled in from reference TRBV7-9 and TRBJ2-5, reads DTGVSQNPRHKITKRGQNVTFRCDPISEHNRLYWYRQTLGQGPEFLTYFQNEAQLEKSRLLSDRFSAERPKGSFSTLEIQRTEQGDSAMYLCASSLDRAAAQETQYFGPGTRLLVL.